This TCR beta chain was sequenced in a study of early T cells in non-severe SARS-CoV-2 infection. Overall study: Sequenced material consisted of bulk RNA (from unsorted whole blood), and chains were unpaired.

This CDR3 region has 15 residues. Between the trimmed V and J ends, which lost 4 bases and 0 bases, there was a span of 13 bases. In germline, CDR1 is MDHEN, CDR2 SYDVKM. Separate cDNA molecules each had unique molecular identifiers attached to them. TCRdb re-called the 5' RACE reads through MiXCR, storing one row per CDR3 protein. The repertoire includes 65,000 to 75,000 distinct CDR3 sequences, more than 9% of them detected once, and 3.8% sits in the top ten. This TCR derives from an adult who was a healthcare worker with PCR-confirmed SARS-CoV-2 infection or an uninfected control (not recorded which). This chain uses TRBV28 with TRBJ2-7; unclear D gene. Sequencing was performed on whole blood. For the CDR3, the DNA is TGTGCCAGCAGTTATGGCCCAAACGACTCCTACGAGCAGTACTTC. It encodes CASSYGPNDSYEQYF.